This T cell receptor (beta chain) came from a study of T cell changes during pregnancy in multiple sclerosis. The table came from immunoSEQ multiplex PCR; TCRdb's copy has only in-frame clones and leaves some out. In the table there are tens of thousands of clones, roughly 86% of which are singletons. The V gene lost 7 bases and the J gene lost 3 bases, with 15 bases spanning the gap. The CDR3 is 14 amino acids. CDR1 and CDR2 (germline): PRHDT, FYEKMQ (reference sequence). The chain carries TRBV13 and TRBJ1-1; D is unresolved. The TCR sequence derives from a female donor with multiple sclerosis, enrolled in a pregnancy study. Sequencing was performed on peripheral blood, taken in the first trimester of pregnancy. The CDR3 DNA reads as TGTGCCAGCACCCGCCGAGGGTGGGACACTGAAGCTTTCTTT. This gives the protein CASTRRGWDTEAFF.